The 30 T cell receptor beta chains below all came from one sample that was sequenced in a study of cytomegalovirus exposure and HLA in healthy donors. A multiplex PCR was run with 60 Vbeta primers and 13 Jbeta primers. Profiled with immunoSEQ multiplex PCR; TCRdb holds only in-frame clones, not every one. The table gives around 150,000 clones; the top ten clones make up over 1% of it. Source material: PBMCs. The origin of the receptors is a woman aged 60-70 years in good health and CMV-seronegative.

The genes are TRBV4-2 and TRBJ1-3; D might be TRBD1 (6 bases). The CDR3 totals 16 residues. Germline lookup yields CDR1 LGHNA and CDR2 YNFKEQ. Trimming removed 1 base at V and 4 bases at J, with 14 bases between. CDR3 loop: CASSQVTGIGGNTIYF. The CDR3 nucleotides are TGTGCCAGCAGCCAAGTCACAGGGATTGGAGGAAACACCATATATTTT.

V is TRBV15 and J is TRBJ2-1; 8 bases are a match to TRBD1. This CDR3 contains 15 residues. V dropped 0 bases and J dropped 4; count of bases not matched to a gene: 2. Per the germline V gene, CDR1 is LNHNV and CDR2 is YYDKDF (reference sequence). CDR3 sequence: CATSRETGGYNEQFF. In DNA, the CDR3 is TGTGCCACCAGCAGAGAAACAGGGGGGTACAATGAGCAGTTCTTC.

CDR3 sequence: CASSLDRGKVAKNIQYF. Written as DNA, the CDR3 is TGCGCCAGCAGCTTGGACAGGGGCAAGGTCGCCAAAAACATTCAGTACTTC. This chain uses TRBV5-1 with TRBJ2-4; 7 positions match TRBD1. Trimming cost V 0 bases and J 1 base; bases outside gene matches: 7. Germline lookup yields CDR1 SGHRS and CDR2 YFSETQ. The CDR3 is 17 amino acids.

The chain joins TRBV19 to TRBJ1-1, with D possibly matching TRBD1 (6 bases). Per germline, CDR1 LNHDA and CDR2 SQIVND (reference sequence). V was cut by 5 bases and J by 1 base, with 14 bases left in between. The length of the CDR3 is 15 residues. The CDR3: CASSFSRGGNTEAFF. In nucleotides, the CDR3 is TGTGCCAGTAGTTTTTCAAGGGGGGGGAACACTGAAGCTTTCTTT.

The chain recombines TRBV5-1 with TRBJ2-7; possible D gene TRBD2, 6 bases. The V gene lost 4 bases and the J gene lost 3 bases, with 11 bases spanning the gap. Germline CDR1 reads SGHRS; CDR2 reads YFSETQ. This CDR3 comprises 13 residues. This CDR3 reads CASSPPGDYEQYF. CDR3 in DNA: TGCGCCAGCAGCCCCCCGGGGGACTACGAGCAGTACTTC.

The V gene is TRBV7-7, the J gene TRBJ2-1; 10 bases match TRBD2. Germline values: CDR1 SSHAT, CDR2 FNYEAQ (reference sequence). V lost 0 bases to trimming and J lost 6 bases; unmatched junction nucleotides: 8. The CDR3 is made up of 17 amino acids. CDR3 in amino acids: CASSLASAGGVFNEQFF. The DNA for the CDR3 is TGTGCCAGCAGCTTAGCCTCAGCGGGGGGGGTGTTCAATGAGCAGTTCTTC.

V gene TRBV4-1 combines with J gene TRBJ2-5, with a possible D match to TRBD2 (5 bases). Trimming removed 0 bases at V and 6 bases at J, with 11 bases between. Germline lookup yields CDR1 MGHRA and CDR2 YSYEKL. There are 14 residues in the CDR3. The CDR3 nucleotides read TGCGCCAGCAGCCAAGAGGACGGGGTAAAGACCCAGTACTTC. Protein product: CASSQEDGVKTQYF.

The chain combines TRBV5-1 with TRBJ1-1; the D gene is possibly TRBD1 (6 bases). Trimming removed 0 bases from V and 4 bases from J, with 13 bases in between. Germline CDR1 reads SGHRS; CDR2 reads YFSETQ. CDR3 length: 15 residues. CDR3 amino acids: CASSLAGRGITEAFF. The CDR3 DNA reads as TGCGCCAGCAGCTTGGCTGGCAGGGGAATCACTGAAGCTTTCTTT.

This chain uses TRBV2 with TRBJ2-3; weak D call: TRBD2 (5 bases). This CDR3 spans 14 amino acids. V lost 4 bases and J lost 4, with 12 bases in between. The germline CDR1 and CDR2 sequences are SNHLY and FYNNEI. CDR3 residues: CASSGGLAADTQYF. The CDR3 DNA follows: TGTGCCAGCAGTGGAGGCCTAGCAGCAGATACGCAGTATTTT.

The V gene is TRBV6-1, the J gene TRBJ1-1; D uncertain. The CDR3 runs to 11 residues. Germline lookup yields CDR1 MNHNS and CDR2 SASEGT. V was clipped by 9 bases and J by 1 base, with 6 bases between them. The DNA of the CDR3 is TGTGCCAGTAAACAGAACACTGAAGCTTTCTTT. It translates to CASKQNTEAFF.

The chain carries TRBV7-2 and TRBJ1-1; 7 bases are shared with TRBD1. CDR3 length equals 14 residues. Germline-derived CDR1 and CDR2 are SGHTA and FQGNSA. J gave up 11 bases and V 6 bases, and 15 bases lay outside the gene matches. CDR3 region: CASSLRGDRDSAFF. The CDR3, as DNA: TGTGCCAGCAGTCTCAGAGGAGACAGGGATTCGGCTTTCTTT.

V gene TRBV25-1 combines with J gene TRBJ2-7; D gene unclear. CDR1 MGHDK and CDR2 SYGVNS come from the germline V gene. The V end lost 6 bases, the J end lost 4 bases, and 10 bases lay between the germline ends. The CDR3 is made up of 12 amino acids. For the CDR3, the DNA is TGTGCCAGCAGGAACACATGGTACGAGCAGTACTTC. It is translated as CASRNTWYEQYF.

The CDR3 nucleotides are TGTGCCAGCTCACCCAAGCCAACACTAGCGGGGGGGCTCAATGAGCAGTTCTTC. Translated, it gives CASSPKPTLAGGLNEQFF. The chain combines TRBV18 with TRBJ2-1; 13 bases align to TRBD2. The trim removed 3 bases at V and 6 bases at J, leaving 11 bases unmatched. CDR3 length: 18 amino acids. The germline V gene encodes CDR1 KGHSH and CDR2 LQKENI. Together with reference TRBV18 and TRBJ2-1, the CDR3 gives the full variable domain: NAGVMQNPRHLVRRRGQEARLRCSPMKGHSHVYWYRQLPEEGLKFMVYLQKENIIDESGMPKERFSAEFPKEGPSILRIQQVVRGDSAAYFCASSPKPTLAGGLNEQFFGPGTRLTVL.

The V call is TRBV6-5, the J call TRBJ2-1, with D possibly TRBD1 on 6 matching bases. V gave up 2 bases and J gave up 3 bases, with 14 bases separating them. Germline values: CDR1 MNHEY, CDR2 SVGAGI. The CDR3 contains 16 residues. The CDR3 loop is CASSYAPRRGYNEQFF. CDR3 sequence (DNA): TGTGCCAGCAGTTACGCCCCCCGCAGGGGCTACAATGAGCAGTTCTTC.

V gene TRBV19 combines with J gene TRBJ1-5; no definite D call. CDR1 is LNHDA and CDR2 is SQIVND in the germline V gene (reference sequence). The CDR3 has 13 amino acids. The germline V and J ends were trimmed by 3 bases and 10 bases, with 13 bases remaining between them. CDR3 sequence: CASSISLSLPQHF. DNA for the CDR3: TGTGCCAGTAGTATCTCTCTATCCCTTCCCCAGCATTTT.

The rearrangement links TRBV7-6 to TRBJ2-5; 7 bases match TRBD1. Near its end, the DNA agrees better with TRBJ2-7, so the J call may be wrong. Germline CDR1 is SGHVS and CDR2 is FNYEAQ. This CDR3 is 13 amino acids long. The CDR3 region is CASSLNRGYEQYF. The CDR3 DNA follows: TGTGCCAGCAGCTTAAACAGGGGCTACGAGCAGTACTTC.

CDR3 sequence: CASSNFGQINEQFF. The CDR3 region has the DNA TGTGCCAGTAGTAACTTTGGTCAAATCAATGAGCAGTTCTTC. The rearrangement joins TRBV19 to TRBJ2-1; D unclear. Germline V gene lookup returns CDR1 LNHDA and CDR2 SQIVND (reference sequence). V shed 4 bases and J shed 6 bases, with 13 bases lying between them. This CDR3 comprises 14 residues.

A remark on this clone: The same CDR3 also results from other DNA sequences found in this sample. The chain carries TRBV5-1 and TRBJ1-1, with a possible D match to TRBD1 (5 bases). V lost 2 bases and J 3 bases, leaving 8 bases between the germline ends. Germline assignment: CDR1 SGHRS and CDR2 YFSETQ. The CDR3 runs to 13 residues. DNA of the CDR3: TGCGCCAGCAGCTTTGGGGGGGACACTGAAGCTTTCTTT. As protein: CASSFGGDTEAFF. Full variable domain (outside the CDR3, taken from reference TRBV5-1 and TRBJ1-1): KAGVTQTPRYLIKTRGQQVTLSCSPISGHRSVSWYQQTPGQGLQFLFEYFSETQRNKGNFPGRFSGRQFSNSRSEMNVSTLELGDSALYLCASSFGGDTEAFFGQGTRLTVV.

CDR3: CASSWGTGGAGGYTF. Written as DNA, the CDR3 is TGTGCCAGCAGCTGGGGGACAGGGGGCGCAGGTGGCTACACCTTC. The rearrangement joins TRBV7-2 to TRBJ1-2; 12 nucleotides line up with TRBD1. This CDR3 has 15 residues. Germline loops: CDR1 SGHTA, CDR2 FQGNSA. Trimming took 4 bases from V and 7 from J; bases not matched to a gene: 7.

The rearrangement links TRBV29-1 to TRBJ2-5; the D gene is possibly TRBD1 (5 bases). Germline CDR1 and CDR2: SQVTM and ANQGSEA. V was clipped by 0 bases and J by 5 bases, with 16 bases between them. This CDR3 comprises 15 residues. DNA of the CDR3: TGCAGCGTTGAAGATCCAGGGCGCGGTGGGGAGACCCAGTACTTC. Amino acids: CSVEDPGRGGETQYF.

This sequence joins TRBV2 and TRBJ1-5; 9 nucleotides line up with TRBD1. Per germline, CDR1 SNHLY and CDR2 FYNNEI. J gave up 5 bases and V 5 bases, and 4 bases lay outside the gene matches. The CDR3 consists of 14 residues. CDR3 nucleotides: TGTGCCAGCAGTCAACAGGGGGCATATCAGCCCCAGCATTTT. It is translated as CASSQQGAYQPQHF.

This rearrangement joins TRBV18 to TRBJ1-5; TRBD1 matches at 8 bases. The CDR3 runs to 14 residues. Germline CDR1 reads KGHSH; CDR2 reads LQKENI. The J segment lost 9 bases and the V segment lost 6 bases, leaving 10 bases of the junction unmatched. CDR3 DNA sequence: TGTGCCAGCTCCGAGGACAGGGAAGGATGGCCCCAGCATTTT. This codes for CASSEDREGWPQHF.

The V gene is TRBV4-2, the J gene TRBJ2-5; a weak D match, TRBD1 (5 bases). From germline, CDR1 is LGHNA and CDR2 YNFKEQ. Trimming pared 1 base from V and 5 bases from J, leaving 11 bases between. This CDR3 has 14 residues. In nucleotides, the CDR3 is TGTGCCAGCAGCCAAGGGGGCCCCCGGGAGACCCAGTACTTC. This gives the protein CASSQGGPRETQYF.

The chain joins TRBV6-1 to TRBJ2-5, with TRBD2 identical over 9 bases. Germline V lookup: CDR1 MNHNS, CDR2 SASEGT. Trimming removed 8 bases from V and 5 bases from J; junction bases left unmatched: 9. The CDR3 covers 14 residues. The CDR3 coding sequence is TGTGCCAGCCTACGGCGGGGGGGCCGTGAGACCCAGTACTTC. This encodes CASLRRGGRETQYF.

The V gene is TRBV2, the J gene TRBJ1-4; 7 bases line up with TRBD1. V was clipped by 8 bases and J by 8 bases; unmatched bases: 14. Germline CDR1 and CDR2: SNHLY and FYNNEI. The CDR3 spans 15 residues. The CDR3 DNA follows: TGTGCCAGCCGGAGTAAGACAGGGCTTTGGGAAAAACTGTTTTTT. Amino acid sequence: CASRSKTGLWEKLFF.

The rearrangement joins TRBV7-8 to TRBJ2-7; TRBD2 is a possible D gene (5 bases). Looked up from germline, CDR1 is SGHVS and CDR2 is FQNEAQ. V was pared by 5 bases and J by 1 base, with 12 bases between. The CDR3 covers 14 residues. The CDR3 sequence: CASSLAGFSYEQYF. The CDR3 bases are TGTGCCAGCAGCCTGGCGGGCTTTTCCTACGAGCAGTACTTC.

This chain joins TRBV6-7 and TRBJ2-2; the match to TRBD2 covers 15 bases. TRBV6-7 is filed as an ORF, its function uncertain. The CDR3 is 20 residues long. V was pared by 2 bases and J by 7 bases, with 14 bases of the junction left unmatched. The CDR3: CASSYPQGLAGGEGRGELFF. CDR3 sequence (DNA): TGTGCCAGCAGTTACCCACAGGGACTAGCGGGAGGAGAAGGGCGCGGGGAGCTGTTTTTT.

This chain uses TRBV12-5 with TRBJ2-7; a weak D match, TRBD2 (5 bases). CDR1 is LGHNT, CDR2 FRNRAP, per germline. Deletions cut 0 bases from V and 0 bases from J, with 12 bases between. The CDR3 consists of 16 residues. CDR3 in amino acids: CASGLVVGAASYEQYF. CDR3 nucleotides: TGTGCTAGTGGTTTGGTAGTAGGAGCGGCCTCCTACGAGCAGTACTTC.

V and J are TRBV5-1 and TRBJ1-5; the D is unclear. Per germline, CDR1 SGHRS and CDR2 YFSETQ. Between the trimmed V and J ends, which lost 0 bases and 5 bases, there was a span of 9 bases. The length of the CDR3 is 14 residues. The CDR3 bases are TGCGCCAGCAGCTTGGCCAGCGGGGATCAGCCCCAGCATTTT. This codes for CASSLASGDQPQHF.

The chain recombines TRBV6-5 with TRBJ1-1; D is ambiguous. This CDR3 is 14 amino acids long. CDR1 MNHEY and CDR2 SVGAGI come from the germline V gene. Trimming stripped 4 bases from V and 1 base from J, with 10 bases between. DNA for the CDR3: TGTGCCAGCAGTTTTTCTGAGGGGAACACTGAAGCTTTCTTT. As protein: CASSFSEGNTEAFF.